The 21 T cell receptor beta chains below all came from one sample that was sequenced in a study of blood T cell repertoires in COVID-19. Data came from immunoSEQ multiplex PCR; TCRdb stores just in-frame clones and leaves some out. The profile shows about 270,000 clones, 85% of them singletons. The sample taken for sequencing was peripheral blood. These receptors came from a woman aged 50 to 65 with active or convalescent COVID-19.

This clone was counted once. V gene TRBV15 combines with J gene TRBJ2-1; 7 nucleotides align to TRBD2. V shed 4 bases, J shed 8 bases, and the junction held 5 bases outside the gene matches. Germline-derived CDR1 and CDR2 are LNHNV and YYDKDF (reference sequence). The CDR3 runs to 13 residues. The CDR3 sequence: CATSIGREYEQFF. The CDR3 bases are TGTGCCACCAGCATAGGGCGGGAGTATGAGCAGTTCTTC.

The gene calls are TRBV28 and TRBJ2-6; D is possibly TRBD2 (6 bases). The CDR3 totals 16 residues. CDR1 MDHEN and CDR2 SYDVKM come from the germline V gene. V lost 8 bases and J lost 4, with 18 bases in between. CDR3 DNA sequence: TGTGCCAGCTCTGCGCTGCGGGGAACCGGGGCCAACGTCCTGACTTTC. This gives the protein CASSALRGTGANVLTF.

This clone was seen more than once but under ten times. The genes are TRBV5-1 and TRBJ1-6, with TRBD1 as a possible D gene (6 bases). Trimming took 1 base from V and 0 from J, leaving 17 bases between them. Germline V CDR1 and CDR2: SGHRS, YFSETQ. The CDR3 extends over 19 amino acids. CDR3 coding DNA: TGCGCCAGCAGCTTGCCAGGCGACAGGCCGAACTCCTATAATTCACCCCTCCACTTT. This encodes CASSLPGDRPNSYNSPLHF.

The chain joins TRBV7-6 to TRBJ2-1, with D unclear. CDR1 is SGHVS and CDR2 is FNYEAQ in the germline V gene. V lost 7 bases and J lost 5, with 15 bases in between. CDR3 length equals 14 residues. CDR3 sequence: CASKGLVTHNEQFF. CDR3 DNA: TGTGCCAGCAAAGGTCTAGTTACACACAATGAGCAGTTCTTC.

For the CDR3, the DNA is TGTGCCAGCAGCGTATTCGCGACAGGGCTGGGTGGTGGAAACACCATATATTTT. Encoded protein: CASSVFATGLGGGNTIYF. The genes are TRBV9 and TRBJ1-3; 7 nucleotides match TRBD1. Looked up from germline, CDR1 is SGDLS and CDR2 is YYNGEE. This CDR3 comprises 18 residues. The J segment lost 3 bases and the V segment lost 1 base, leaving 13 bases of the junction unmatched. Complete variable domain (other parts from reference TRBV9 and TRBJ1-3): DSGVTQTPKHLITATGQRVTLRCSPRSGDLSVYWYQQSLDQGLQFLIQYYNGEERAKGNILERFSAQQFPDLHSELNLSSLELGDSALYFCASSVFATGLGGGNTIYFGEGSWLTVV.

This clone has a single count. The gene calls are TRBV27 and TRBJ2-2; a possible D gene is TRBD2 (7 bases). With 7 bases removed from V and 7 bases from J, the gap between germline ends came to 16 bases. Germline V gives CDR1 MNHEY, CDR2 SMNVEV (reference sequence). This CDR3 contains 14 residues. This chain's CDR3 is CASTPGGLGGELFF. Here the CDR3 DNA reads TGTGCCAGCACCCCCGGGGGGCTCGGCGGGGAGCTGTTTTTT.

V usage is TRBV23-1 and J usage is TRBJ1-3; D is possibly TRBD1 (6 bases). TRBV23-1 is identified as an open reading frame with a role that is uncertain. This CDR3 region has 15 residues. Trimming stripped 0 bases from V and 4 bases from J, with 10 bases between. CDR3 nucleotide sequence: TGCGCCAGCAGTCAATCGAGCAGGGGCGGAAACACCATATATTTT. It is translated as CASSQSSRGGNTIYF.

J is TRBJ1-1 and V is TRBV5-1; D is possibly TRBD1 (6 bases). The V gene lost 2 bases and the J gene lost 3 bases, with 14 bases spanning the gap. From germline, CDR1 is SGHRS and CDR2 YFSETQ. CDR3 length: 15 amino acids. CDR3 residues: CASSLQGRLDTEAFF. In nucleotides, the CDR3 is TGCGCCAGCAGCTTACAGGGAAGGTTGGACACTGAAGCTTTCTTT.

The V and J genes are TRBV5-6 and TRBJ1-1, with 10 bases lining up with TRBD1. Germline values: CDR1 SGHDT, CDR2 YYEEEE. Trimming cost V 4 bases and J 4 bases; bases outside gene matches: 4. The CDR3 has 14 residues. DNA of the CDR3: TGTGCCAGCAGCCAGGGACAGGGGTCCACTGAAGCTTTCTTT. This encodes CASSQGQGSTEAFF.

Written as DNA, the CDR3 is TGTGCCAGCAGCCAAGAGACTAGCGGGAGGGGTGAGCAGTACTTC. Protein sequence: CASSQETSGRGEQYF. The chain couples TRBV4-2 to TRBJ2-7, with 14 bases fitting TRBD2. CDR3 length: 15 amino acids. Germline V gives CDR1 LGHNA, CDR2 YNFKEQ. Trimming at V came to 0 bases and at J to 7 bases, leaving 2 bases not matched to a gene.

The chain combines TRBV20-1 with TRBJ2-1, with 7 bases fitting TRBD2. CDR3 length equals 15 residues. CDR1 and CDR2 from the germline V gene are DFQATT and SNEGSKA (reference sequence). V trimming: 3 bases; J trimming: 5 bases; junction bases outside the gene matches: 10. This CDR3 is CSASPAGVLHNEQFF. The CDR3 bases are TGCAGTGCTAGTCCGGCGGGAGTCTTACACAATGAGCAGTTCTTC.

The rearrangement links TRBV5-5 to TRBJ2-1, with TRBD1 identical over 9 bases. The length of the CDR3 is 17 residues. Germline V lookup: CDR1 SGHKS, CDR2 YYEKEE (reference sequence). The junction had 5 bases not matched to a gene; V was cut back by 1 base and J by 0 bases. In DNA form, the CDR3 reads TGTGCCAGCAGCTTGACTGGACAGGGGAGCTCCTACAATGAGCAGTTCTTC. Translated, it gives CASSLTGQGSSYNEQFF. The full variable domain, completed using reference TRBV5-5 and TRBJ2-1, is DAGVTQSPTHLIKTRGQQVTLRCSPISGHKSVSWYQQVLGQGPQFIFQYYEKEERGRGNFPDRFSARQFPNYSSELNVNALLLGDSALYLCASSLTGQGSSYNEQFFGPGTRLTVL.

The rearrangement uses TRBV18 and TRBJ1-1; no reliable D call. The CDR3 spans 14 residues. From germline, CDR1 is KGHSH and CDR2 LQKENI. V was pared by 2 bases and J by 0 bases, with 7 bases between. CDR3 residues: CASSPLAVNTEAFF. The CDR3 DNA reads TGTGCCAGCTCACCATTGGCGGTGAACACTGAAGCTTTCTTT.

The V gene is TRBV3-1 (or the pseudogene TRBV3-2), the J gene TRBJ2-7; 7 bases align to TRBD1. Trimming cost V 0 bases and J 6 bases; bases outside gene matches: 5. This CDR3 comprises 14 residues. Looked up from germline, CDR1 is LGHDT and CDR2 is YNNKEL (reference sequence). The CDR3 spells CASSQDPAGGEQYF. CDR3 bases: TGTGCCAGCAGCCAAGATCCCGCAGGGGGCGAGCAGTACTTC.

The chain employs TRBV11-1 and TRBJ2-3; 10 bases map to TRBD2. Germline CDR1 is SGHAT and CDR2 is FQDESV (reference sequence). V lost 5 bases, J lost 5 bases, and 7 bases stayed unmatched. The CDR3 sequence is 15 residues long. CDR3 DNA sequence: TGTGCCAGCAGCCTCACAGTAGCGGGGGGAGATACGCAGTATTTT. Encoded protein: CASSLTVAGGDTQYF.

The CDR3 spells CASGPGETNEKLFF. In DNA, the CDR3 is TGTGCTAGTGGTCCCGGAGAGACTAATGAAAAACTGTTTTTT. The chain links TRBV12-5 to TRBJ1-4; unclear D gene. Trimming shortened V by 5 bases and J by 2 bases, and 9 bases separated the two germline ends. CDR1 and CDR2 (germline): LGHNT, FRNRAP. The CDR3 sequence is 14 residues long.

J is TRBJ1-4 and V is TRBV2; 12 nucleotides align to TRBD1. The CDR3 loop spans 13 amino acids. J gave up 12 bases and V 4 bases, and 3 bases lay outside the gene matches. In germline, CDR1 is SNHLY, CDR2 FYNNEI. In DNA, the CDR3 is TGTGCCAGCAGTGCCGGGACAGGGGGCGAACTGTTTTTT. It yields the protein CASSAGTGGELFF.

The chain combines TRBV6-5 with TRBJ1-1; D is possibly TRBD1 (5 bases). This CDR3 has 14 amino acids. Germline assignment: CDR1 MNHEY and CDR2 SVGAGI. The V and J ends lost 6 bases and 1 base respectively, with 12 bases between them. The CDR3 loop reads CASRRPQGNTEAFF. Here the CDR3 DNA reads TGTGCCAGCAGACGACCCCAGGGGAACACTGAAGCTTTCTTT.

Of note for this clone: Distinct nucleotide sequences in the sample also encode this CDR3. The DNA for the CDR3 is TGTGCCAGCAGCGCAACTAGCGGCAACTACAATGAGCAGTTCTTC. This codes for CASSATSGNYNEQFF. The genes are TRBV9 and TRBJ2-1; TRBD2 matches 8 bases. CDR1 and CDR2 from the germline V gene are SGDLS and YYNGEE. CDR3 length: 15 residues. Germline trimming cut 3 bases from V and 3 bases from J; bases unmatched to any gene: 5.

This clone was picked up one time. V usage is TRBV5-1 and J usage is TRBJ1-3; D is possibly TRBD1 (6 bases). The CDR3 extends over 17 amino acids. The germline V gene encodes CDR1 SGHRS and CDR2 YFSETQ. The V and J ends lost 0 bases and 2 bases respectively, with 15 bases between them. This CDR3 reads CASSLGVGGDTGNTIYF. DNA of the CDR3: TGCGCCAGCAGCTTGGGAGTTGGGGGCGATACTGGAAACACCATATATTTT.

V is TRBV29-1 and J is TRBJ2-1; 10 nucleotides agree with TRBD2. Germline-derived CDR1 and CDR2 are SQVTM and ANQGSEA. This CDR3 comprises 14 residues. The trim removed 7 bases at V and 4 bases at J, leaving 7 bases unmatched. In DNA form, the CDR3 reads TGCAGCGGCCAACTAGCGGGGCCATACAATGAGCAGTTCTTC. It specifies CSGQLAGPYNEQFF.